This T cell receptor beta chain originates from a study of OX40 agonist ivuxolimab in advanced cancers. Overall study: The patients received agonistic anti-OX40 (CD134) antibody ivuxolimab. The dose-escalation cohort was just under 85% male, with a mean age of around 54 years, ranging about 23 to 79. Dose-escalation patients were diagnosed with hepatocellular carcinoma, melanoma, renal cell cancer or head and neck cancer.

General study points: The antigens recognized by the expanded peripheral T cells, that is their antigen specificity, were not determined.

Germline V lookup: CDR1 SGHTA, CDR2 FQGNSA. The CDR3 sequence is 12 residues long. Deletions cut 5 bases from V and 3 bases from J, with 7 bases between. Turning to this clone: Its antigen is not known.

Profiling relied on immunoSEQ multiplex PCR, and the TCRdb table lists in-frame clones only, not all of them. The sample has tens of thousands of clones, 70% to 90% seen once. This TCR derives from an adult with an advanced solid tumor such as melanoma, head and neck, liver or kidney cancer. The chain carries TRBV7-2 and TRBJ1-1; D is undetermined. Sequencing used CD4+ or CD8+ T cells sorted from blood, obtained in a trial of the OX40 agonist ivuxolimab. The CDR3 DNA follows: TGTGCCAGCAGCCGGGGATACACTGAAGCTTTCTTT. It translates to CASSRGYTEAFF.